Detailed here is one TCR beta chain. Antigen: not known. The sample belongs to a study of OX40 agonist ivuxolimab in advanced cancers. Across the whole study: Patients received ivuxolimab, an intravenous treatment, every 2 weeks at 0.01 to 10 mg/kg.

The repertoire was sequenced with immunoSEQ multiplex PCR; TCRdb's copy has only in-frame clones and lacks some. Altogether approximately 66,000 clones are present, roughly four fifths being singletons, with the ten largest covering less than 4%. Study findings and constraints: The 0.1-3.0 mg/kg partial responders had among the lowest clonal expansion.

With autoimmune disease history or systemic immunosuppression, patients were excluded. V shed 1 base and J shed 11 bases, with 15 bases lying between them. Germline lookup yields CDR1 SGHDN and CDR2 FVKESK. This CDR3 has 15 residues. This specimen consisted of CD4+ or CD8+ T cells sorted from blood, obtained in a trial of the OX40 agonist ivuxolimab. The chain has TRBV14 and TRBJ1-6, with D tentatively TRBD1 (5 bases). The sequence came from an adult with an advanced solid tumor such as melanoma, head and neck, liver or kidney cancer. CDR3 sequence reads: CASSQVWPAGAPLHF. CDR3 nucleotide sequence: TGTGCCAGCAGCCAAGTGTGGCCGGCGGGGGCACCCCTCCACTTT.